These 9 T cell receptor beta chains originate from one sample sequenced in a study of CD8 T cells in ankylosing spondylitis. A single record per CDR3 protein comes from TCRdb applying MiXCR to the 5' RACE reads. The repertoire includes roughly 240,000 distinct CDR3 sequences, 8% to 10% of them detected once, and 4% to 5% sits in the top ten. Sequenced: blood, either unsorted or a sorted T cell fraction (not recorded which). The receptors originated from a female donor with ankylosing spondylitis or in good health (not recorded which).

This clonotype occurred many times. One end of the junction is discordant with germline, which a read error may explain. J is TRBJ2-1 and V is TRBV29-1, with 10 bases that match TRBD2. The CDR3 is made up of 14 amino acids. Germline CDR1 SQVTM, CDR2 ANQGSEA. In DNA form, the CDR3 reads TGCAGCGTCGGTGGGCTAGCGGGAGACAACGAGCAGTTCTTC. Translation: CSVGGLAGDNEQFF.

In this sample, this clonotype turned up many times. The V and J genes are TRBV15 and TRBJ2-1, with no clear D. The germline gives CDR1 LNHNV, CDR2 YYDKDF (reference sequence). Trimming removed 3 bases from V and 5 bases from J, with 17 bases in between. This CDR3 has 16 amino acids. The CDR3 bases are TGTGCCACCAGCAGGGGTTCGAGCGTGGGGAACAATGAGCAGTTCTTC. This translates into CATSRGSSVGNNEQFF. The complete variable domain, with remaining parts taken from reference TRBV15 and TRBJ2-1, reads DAMVIQNPRYQVTQFGKPVTLSCSQTLNHNVMYWYQQKSSQAPKLLFHYYDKDFNNEADTPDNFQSRRPNTSFCFLDIRSPGLGDTAMYLCATSRGSSVGNNEQFFGPGTRLTVL.

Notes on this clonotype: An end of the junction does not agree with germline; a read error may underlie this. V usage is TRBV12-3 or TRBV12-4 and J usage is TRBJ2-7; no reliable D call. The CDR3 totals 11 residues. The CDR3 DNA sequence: TGTGCCAGCAGTTTCGGGTACGAGCGGTACTTC. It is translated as CASSFGYERYF.

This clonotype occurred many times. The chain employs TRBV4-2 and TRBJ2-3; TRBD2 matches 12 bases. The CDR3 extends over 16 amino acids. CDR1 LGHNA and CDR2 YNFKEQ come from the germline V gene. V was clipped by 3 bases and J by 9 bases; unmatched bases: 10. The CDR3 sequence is CASSQELAGGLRTQYF. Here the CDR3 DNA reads TGTGCCAGCAGCCAGGAACTAGCGGGAGGCCTTAGGACGCAGTATTTT.

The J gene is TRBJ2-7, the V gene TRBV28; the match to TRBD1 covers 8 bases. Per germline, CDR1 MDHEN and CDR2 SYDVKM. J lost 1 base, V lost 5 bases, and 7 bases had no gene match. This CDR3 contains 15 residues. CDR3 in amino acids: CASSVSGTGSYEQYF. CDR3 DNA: TGTGCCAGCAGTGTCTCCGGGACAGGTTCCTACGAGCAGTACTTC.

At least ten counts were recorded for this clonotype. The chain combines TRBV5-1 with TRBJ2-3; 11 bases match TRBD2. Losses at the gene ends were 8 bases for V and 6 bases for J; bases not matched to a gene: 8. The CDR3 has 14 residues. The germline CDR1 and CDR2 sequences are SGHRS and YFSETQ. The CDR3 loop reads CASMLAGGADTQYF. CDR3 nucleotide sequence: TGCGCCAGTATGCTAGCGGGGGGCGCGGATACGCAGTATTTT.

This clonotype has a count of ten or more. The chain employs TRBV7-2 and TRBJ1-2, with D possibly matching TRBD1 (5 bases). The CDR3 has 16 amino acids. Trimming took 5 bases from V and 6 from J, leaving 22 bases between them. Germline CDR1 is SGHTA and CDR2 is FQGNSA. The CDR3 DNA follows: TGTGCCAGCAGCCCCCCACCGGGGCCTCGCTGGCATGGCTACACCTTC. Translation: CASSPPPGPRWHGYTF.

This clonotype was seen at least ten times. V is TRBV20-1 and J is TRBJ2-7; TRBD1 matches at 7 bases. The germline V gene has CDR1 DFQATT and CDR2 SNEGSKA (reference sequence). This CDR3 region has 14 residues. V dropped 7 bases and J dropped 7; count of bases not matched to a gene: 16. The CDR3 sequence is CSGEHRGPLGEQYF. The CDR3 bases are TGCAGTGGCGAACACAGGGGCCCTCTTGGTGAGCAGTACTTC.

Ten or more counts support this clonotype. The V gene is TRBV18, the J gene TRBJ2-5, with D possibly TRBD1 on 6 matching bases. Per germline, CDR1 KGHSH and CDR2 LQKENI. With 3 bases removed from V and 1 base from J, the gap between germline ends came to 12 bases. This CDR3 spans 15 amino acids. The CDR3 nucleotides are TGTGCCAGCTCACCGGAGGCAGGGGTCCAAGAGACCCAGTACTTC. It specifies CASSPEAGVQETQYF.